The clone carrying this T cell receptor beta chain was recorded many times. This record belongs to a study of T-cell reconstitution after alpha-beta-depleted transplantation in children. Germline V gene sequence: CDR1 PRHDT, CDR2 FYEKMQ (reference sequence). The length of the CDR3 is 16 residues. V gave up 5 bases and J gave up 3 bases; unmatched junction bases: 12. Preparation of the TCRbeta library was carried out with unique molecular identifiers. TCRdb itself ran the PCR reads through MiXCR, one entry per CDR3 protein. The sample has around 600,000 distinct CDR3 sequences; around 16% are singletons.

V usage is TRBV13 and J usage is TRBJ2-5; 7 bases map to TRBD2. The origin of this receptor is a human donor who donated a stem cell graft to a child with acute myeloid leukemia. This specimen consisted of PBMCs from the stem cell graft donor, obtained from the stem cell graft. CDR3 protein: CASSPSGRGRKETQYF. The DNA of the CDR3 is TGTGCCAGCAGCCCCTCCGGGCGGGGGAGAAAAGAGACCCAGTACTTC. The variable domain in full, completed from reference TRBV13 and TRBJ2-5, reads AAGVIQSPRHLIKEKRETATLKCYPIPRHDTVYWYQQGPGQDPQFLISFYEKMQSDKGSIPDRFSAQQFSDYHSELNMSSLELGDSALYFCASSPSGRGRKETQYFGPGTRLLVL.